This paragraph covers one TCR beta chain sequence. No antigen is known for it. Base qualities are not provided; no much larger clone lies one nucleotide away. These data are taken from a study of tumor-infiltrating lymphocytes in primary liver carcinoma listed by TCRdb under 2017. Some background on the complete study: Of the five patients (three men and two women, aged 30 to 69 years), four had hepatocellular carcinoma and one had combined HCC and intrahepatic cholangiocarcinoma. Across five regions of each liver tumor, along with adjacent normal tissue and blood, the study brought together TCRbeta repertoire sequencing, expression microarrays and whole-exome sequencing. To link TCRbeta repertoire diversity with the local molecular phenotype, the roughly 27 tumor region samples were profiled using Agilent mRNA microarrays. TCRbeta repertoire sequencing covered approximately 35 specimens from 5 patients: around 25 tumor regions, 5 adjacent noncancerous liver tissues and 5 peripheral blood samples. The tumors of the five patients were staged as T1-T3 N0M0, with maximum diameters ranging from roughly 4 to 10 cm. Reproducibility between technical replicate repertoires was high, with correlation coefficients above 0.98 and mean shared-clone rates approximately 0.9. Each sample produced roughly 3.5 to 7.13 million productive TCRbeta reads, and read depth showed no significant difference between tissue types. Study-level results and caveats: Only about 8-24% of top clones were present in all five regions of a tumor, suggesting spatial heterogeneity of tumor-infiltrating T cells. Bulk unsorted samples precluded comparing CD4+ and CD8+ T cell repertoires. Only the TCR beta chain was sequenced, so true repertoire diversity is likely underestimated because unpaired alpha chains were not captured. With just a handful of patients in the study, the authors point out that the findings should be validated in a larger study. Compared with blood, tumors had a significantly larger share of the repertoire taken up by the top 250 clones (p = 0.039). Repertoire overlap was higher between tumor regions (mean roughly 35%) than tumor-adjacent (17%) or tumor-blood (approximately 14%) pairs, consistent with antigen-driven expansion.

Taken from the germline V gene, the CDR1 and CDR2 loops are SNHLY and FYNNEI. The cysteine opens and the phenylalanine closes a CDR3 of 12 amino acids. The CDR3 DNA has 36 bases and is translated from base 1. Cut back by 7 bases and 5 bases, the V and J ends lie 11 bases apart. Total RNA and DNA were co-extracted without cell sorting from about 19-30 mg of bulk tissue using the AllPrep DNA/RNA mini kit. Four or five patients with histopathologically diagnosed primary liver carcinoma underwent surgical resection in China between 2015 and March 2016. Chronic HBV infection was present in the patients, and the patients were treatment-naive at sampling. Each tumor was sampled at five spatially separated regions: the tumor centre plus the superior, inferior, left-lateral and right-lateral poles. According to histology, viable tumor cells made up more than 80% of every tumor sample. Fresh tumor and adjacent tissue pieces were bisected, with one half stored in RNAlater at -80 degrees C and the other half sent for histology.

A constant-region primer and ProtoScript II reverse transcriptase were used to reverse-transcribe TCRbeta-specific cDNA from about 0.55 ug total RNA. Construction of the TCRbeta libraries relied on three nested rounds of multiplex PCR, following a slightly modified ARM-PCR procedure. The first two PCR rounds used multiplex TRBV1-TRBV30 forward primers with a Cbeta reverse primer, each for roughly 11 cycles. Sample barcodes and Illumina adapters were added in a final 25-cycle PCR with Deep VentR polymerase. Before sequencing, amplicons of 200-500 bp were purified from gel using a QIAquick gel extraction kit. An Illumina HiSeq 2500 was used to sequence the TCRbeta amplicons, generating 250-bp paired-end reads. In the authors' own workflow: To recover full CDR3 sequences, reads were quality-trimmed using Trimmomatic v0.33 and paired reads were then merged using FLASH v1.2.11. V, D and J germline segments were assigned to the rearranged TCRbeta sequences using MiGEC v1.2.1b. Clonotype statistics, along with Shannon-Wiener diversity indices, were calculated using VDJtools v1.0.0. Except for diversity analysis, only each sample's 250 most abundant clonotypes were used in subsequent analyses to reduce sampling bias. TCRdb passed the public sequencing reads through fastp at Q25 and MiXCR, retaining productive beta sequences. A single entry per CDR3 protein holds the most common genes and DNA from its merged rows. These V and J calls originate from TCRdb's pipeline instead of the authors' own analysis. This sample has 70,000 to 75,000 distinct CDR3 sequences in its table, and more than 60% of those were observed once. Around a quarter of the sample is in the top ten clones.

The specimen sequenced was liver tumor tissue from sampling region 4. The cell subset or site label, read with the paper, signifies: tumor region T4, right-lateral pole. The clonotype originates from a man aged 35-49 years with primary liver carcinoma and hepatitis B virus infection. The chain joins TRBV2 to TRBJ2-5; the D gene is not confidently resolved. Here the CDR3 is given as CASNMVLETQYF. The sequenced DNA: TGTGCCAGCAACATGGTGTTGGAGACCCAGTACTTC.